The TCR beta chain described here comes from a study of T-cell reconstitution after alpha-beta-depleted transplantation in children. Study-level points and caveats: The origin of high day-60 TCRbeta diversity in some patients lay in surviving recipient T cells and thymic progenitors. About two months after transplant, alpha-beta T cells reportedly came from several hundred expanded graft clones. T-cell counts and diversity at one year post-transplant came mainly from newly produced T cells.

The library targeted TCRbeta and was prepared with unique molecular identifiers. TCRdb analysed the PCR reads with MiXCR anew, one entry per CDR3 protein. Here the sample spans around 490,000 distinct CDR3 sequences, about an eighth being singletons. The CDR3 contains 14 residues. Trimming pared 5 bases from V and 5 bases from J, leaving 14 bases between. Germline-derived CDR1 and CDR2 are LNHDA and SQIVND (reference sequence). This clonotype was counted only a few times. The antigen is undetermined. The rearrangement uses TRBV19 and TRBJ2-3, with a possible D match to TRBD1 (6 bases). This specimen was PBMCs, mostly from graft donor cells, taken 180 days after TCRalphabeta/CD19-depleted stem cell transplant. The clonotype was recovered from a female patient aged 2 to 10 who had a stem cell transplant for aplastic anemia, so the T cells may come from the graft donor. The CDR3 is CASSQGTFGDTQYF. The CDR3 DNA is TGTGCCAGTAGTCAGGGGACCTTCGGAGATACGCAGTATTTT.